The present T cell receptor (beta chain) was sequenced within a study of cytomegalovirus exposure and HLA in healthy donors. Study-level findings and limits: Another analysis was done later, and it associated around 17,000 TCR beta sequences with HLA alleles at 0.05 false discovery rate.

PCR was performed using 60 Vbeta and 13 Jbeta primers. Repertoires were generated with immunoSEQ multiplex PCR, while TCRdb's copy carries only in-frame clones and drops some. Of about 45,000 clones listed, approximately 72% are singletons. Per the germline V gene, CDR1 is SGHRS and CDR2 is YFSETQ. The CDR3 covers 15 residues. V lost 2 bases and J lost 13, with 21 bases in between. Comments on this clone: Its antigen is not known.

The sequence derives from a woman in her twenties or thirties in good health and CMV-seronegative. Input material: PBMCs. The chain links TRBV5-1 to TRBJ1-4; D may be TRBD1 (6 bases). CDR3 in amino acids: CASSLGGEGDKRLFF. Written as DNA, the CDR3 is TGCGCCAGCAGCTTAGGGGGAGAAGGGGATAAAAGACTGTTTTTT.